This record concerns one T cell receptor (beta chain) sequence. What it recognizes is unknown. Run at survey level, the immunoSEQ assay was version v3.0. Sequencing used immunoSEQ multiplex PCR; TCRdb keeps in-frame clones, though not all of them. Of 35,000 to 45,000 clones in the sample, 75% to 90% were seen once. This sample is part of a study of long-term antiretroviral therapy in people with HIV. Whole-study results and caveats: Subsequent to ART, diversity was augmented yet persisted below that of transplant donor controls.

The ends were cut back, 0 bases at V and 3 bases at J, with 7 bases in the middle. The germline CDR1 and CDR2 sequences are SGHRS and YFSETQ. The CDR3 is 13 residues long. The chain employs TRBV5-1 and TRBJ2-7; D uncertain. This clonotype originated in a man aged 18 to 30 with HIV. The specimen comprised unsorted PBMCs, sampled 1 year after starting antiretroviral therapy. The CDR3 protein is CASSLENHYEQYF. CDR3 coding DNA: TGCGCCAGCAGCTTGGAGAACCACTACGAGCAGTACTTC.